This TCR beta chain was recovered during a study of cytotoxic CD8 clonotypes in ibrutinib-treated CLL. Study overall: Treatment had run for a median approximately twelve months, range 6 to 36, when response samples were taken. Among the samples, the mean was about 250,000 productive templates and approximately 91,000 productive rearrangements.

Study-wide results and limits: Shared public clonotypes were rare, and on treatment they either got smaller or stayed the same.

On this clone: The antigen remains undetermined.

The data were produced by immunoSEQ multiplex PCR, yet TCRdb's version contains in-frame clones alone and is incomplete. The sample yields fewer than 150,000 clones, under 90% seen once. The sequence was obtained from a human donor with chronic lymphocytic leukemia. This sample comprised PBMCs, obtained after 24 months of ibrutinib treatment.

CDR3 coding DNA: TGCGCCAGCAGCCGAAATAGGGGGGAAAAACTGTTTTTT. Translation gives CASSRNRGEKLFF. The chain uses TRBV4-3 and TRBJ1-4, with D possibly TRBD1 on 6 matching bases. Trimming removed 4 bases at V and 8 bases at J, with 11 bases between. Germline V gene data show CDR1 as LGHNA and CDR2 as YSLEER. This CDR3 spans 13 amino acids.